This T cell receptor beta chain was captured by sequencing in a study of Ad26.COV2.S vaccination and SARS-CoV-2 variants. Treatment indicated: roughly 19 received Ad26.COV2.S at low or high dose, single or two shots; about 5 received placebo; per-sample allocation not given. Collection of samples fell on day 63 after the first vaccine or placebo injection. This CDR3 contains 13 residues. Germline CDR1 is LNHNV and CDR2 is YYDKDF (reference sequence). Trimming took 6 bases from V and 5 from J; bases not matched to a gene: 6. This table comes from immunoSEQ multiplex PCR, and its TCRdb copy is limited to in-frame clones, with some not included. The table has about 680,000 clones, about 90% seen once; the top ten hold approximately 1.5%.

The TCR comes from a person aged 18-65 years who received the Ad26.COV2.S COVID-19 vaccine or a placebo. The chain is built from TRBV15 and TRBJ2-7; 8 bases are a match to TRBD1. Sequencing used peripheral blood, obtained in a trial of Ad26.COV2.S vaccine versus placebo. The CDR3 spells CATSEDRDNEQYF. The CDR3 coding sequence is TGTGCCACCAGTGAGGACAGGGACAACGAGCAGTACTTC.